The sequence of this T cell receptor (beta chain) was determined in a study of blood T cell repertoires in COVID-19. Study at large: Samples of COVID-19 (acute and convalescent) were obtained from the United States, Italy and Spain. Sample material is recorded as cDNA or gDNA derived from T cells, B-cell-depleted T cells, or PBMCs.

V was pared by 0 bases and J by 2 bases, with 12 bases of the junction left unmatched. Germline V gene lookup returns CDR1 SGDLS and CDR2 YYNGEE. CDR3 length: 19 amino acids. How the authors handled the data: Reference gene primer amplification gave estimated nucleated cell counts. Assay used: immunoSEQ multiplex PCR; TCRdb lists only in-frame clones, some missing. The V and J calls and clone size are taken from that table; D and trimming were inferred from the DNA. Of approximately 230,000 clones listed, approximately 80% are singletons. The sequencing sample was made of peripheral blood. The receptor was isolated from a woman aged 80 or over with active or convalescent COVID-19. V and J are TRBV9 and TRBJ2-3; 10 bases are a match to TRBD2. The CDR3 is CASSVAILGLAGDTDTQYF. The CDR3 region has the DNA TGTGCCAGCAGCGTAGCTATACTGGGCCTAGCGGGGGACACAGATACGCAGTATTTT.